These 17 T cell receptor beta chains were sequenced from one sample in a study of graft-versus-host responses after intestinal transplantation. Repertoires were generated with immunoSEQ multiplex PCR, while TCRdb's copy carries only in-frame clones and drops some. The sample includes 80,000 or so clones, about nine tenths of them seen just once. The sample here was PBMCs, taken 98 days after intestinal transplantation. Source of these receptors: a human patient who received an intestinal transplant, so some T cells may come from the graft donor.

V gene TRBV30 combines with J gene TRBJ2-7; D may correspond to TRBD1 or TRBD2 (5 bases each). Trimming pared 5 bases from V and 0 bases from J, leaving 11 bases between. CDR3 length: 13 amino acids. The germline gives CDR1 GTSNPN, CDR2 SVGIG (reference sequence). In DNA, the CDR3 is TGTGCCTGGGAGGGGCTGGGCTCCTACGAGCAGTACTTC. It codes for CAWEGLGSYEQYF.

In regard to this clone: At one end, the junction sequence differs from germline, possibly due to a read error. The same CDR3 is also encoded by other DNA sequences in this sample. V is TRBV7-3 and J is TRBJ2-2; D possibly matches TRBD1 or TRBD2 (6 bases each). Looked up from germline, CDR1 is SGHTA and CDR2 is FQGTGA. This CDR3 has 14 amino acids. The chain's CDR3 is CASSSTGTLGELFF. For the CDR3, the DNA is TGCGCCAGCAGCTCAACAGGGACTCTCGGGGAGCTGTTTTTT.

The chain has TRBV11-2 and TRBJ2-5, with D possibly matching TRBD1 (6 bases). The assigned J gene may be wrong: the sequence end matches TRBJ2-7 better. Looked up from germline, CDR1 is SGHAT and CDR2 is FQNNGV. This CDR3 has 19 residues. The CDR3 DNA reads as TGTGCCAGCAGCTTTACCCCACTGACCTCCTGGGCAGGGGCTTACGAGCAGTACTTC. The encoded protein is CASSFTPLTSWAGAYEQYF.

The chain links TRBV6-5 to TRBJ2-7; no clear D gene. Trimming left V 8 bases short and J 7 bases short, with 12 bases between. Germline V gene lookup returns CDR1 MNHEY and CDR2 SVGAGI. The CDR3 runs 11 residues. The chain's CDR3 is CASGRVEEQYF. The CDR3 coding sequence is TGTGCCAGCGGACGGGTGGAAGAGCAGTACTTC.

The CDR3 region is CASSHPGTANTGELFF. CDR3 nucleotides: TGTGCCAGCAGCCATCCCGGGACCGCGAACACCGGGGAGCTGTTTTTT. V usage is TRBV5-6 and J usage is TRBJ2-2, with D possibly being TRBD1 or TRBD2 (5 bases each). The CDR3 spans 16 residues. In germline, CDR1 is SGHDT, CDR2 YYEEEE. Trimming removed 4 bases at V and 0 bases at J, with 13 bases between.

This chain links TRBV9 with TRBJ2-2; the D gene is possibly TRBD1 (6 bases). The CDR3 has 16 amino acids. Trimming pared 0 bases from V and 4 bases from J, leaving 13 bases between. Germline V gene data show CDR1 as SGDLS and CDR2 as YYNGEE. The CDR3 is CASSVGTARVTGELFF. CDR3 bases: TGTGCCAGCAGCGTAGGGACAGCCCGAGTCACCGGGGAGCTGTTTTTT.

The genes are TRBV11-2 and TRBJ1-2; unclear D gene. This CDR3 has 13 amino acids. V was shortened by 0 bases and J by 4 bases, with 6 bases between the two germline ends. The germline CDR1 and CDR2 sequences are SGHAT and FQNNGV. DNA of the CDR3: TGTGCCAGCAGCTTAGAGAAAGGCTATGGCTACACCTTC. This encodes CASSLEKGYGYTF. The complete variable domain, with remaining parts taken from reference TRBV11-2 and TRBJ1-2, reads EAGVAQSPRYKIIEKRQSVAFWCNPISGHATLYWYQQILGQGPKLLIQFQNNGVVDDSQLPKDRFSAERLKGVDSTLKIQPAKLEDSAVYLCASSLEKGYGYTFGSGTRLTVV.

CDR3 nucleotide sequence: TGTGCCAGCTCGCGTGGGACTAGCGAAGAAGAGACCCAGTACTTC. This translates into CASSRGTSEEETQYF. This sequence joins TRBV18 and TRBJ2-5, with 10 bases matching TRBD2. The CDR3 consists of 15 residues. With 6 bases clipped from V and 3 bases from J, the junction kept 7 bases outside the gene matches. Germline-derived CDR1 and CDR2 are KGHSH and LQKENI.

The chain joins TRBV6-6 to TRBJ1-3; D gene unclear. With 4 bases removed from V and 0 bases from J, the gap between germline ends came to 13 bases. Germline CDR1 MNHNY, CDR2 SVGAGI (reference sequence). The CDR3 has 16 amino acids. The CDR3 loop is CASSFGLTNSGNTIYF. The CDR3 DNA sequence: TGTGCCAGCAGTTTCGGACTAACCAACTCTGGAAACACCATATATTTT.

CDR3 residues: CASRNLYVVEQFF. The DNA for the CDR3 is TGTGCCAGCAGGAACTTATATGTGGTCGAGCAGTTCTTC. The chain combines TRBV28 with TRBJ2-1; D is unresolved. Germline V CDR1 and CDR2: MDHEN, SYDVKM. The CDR3 runs to 13 residues. V lost 6 bases and J lost 10, with 16 bases in between. The variable domain in full, completed from reference TRBV28 and TRBJ2-1, reads DVKVTQSSRYLVKRTGEKVFLECVQDMDHENMFWYRQDPGLGLRLIYFSYDVKMKEKGDIPEGYSVSREKKERFSLILESASTNQTSMYLCASRNLYVVEQFFGPGTRLTVL.

Regarding this clone: The identical CDR3 is also encoded by other nucleotide sequences in the sample. J is TRBJ2-7 and V is TRBV4-1, with a weak D call TRBD1 (5 bases). Looked up from germline, CDR1 is MGHRA and CDR2 is YSYEKL. V was pared by 0 bases and J by 0 bases, with 9 bases between. This CDR3 has 15 residues. This CDR3 is CASSQEGRGSYEQYF. The CDR3 DNA is TGCGCCAGCAGCCAAGAGGGGCGCGGCTCCTACGAGCAGTACTTC.

V and J are TRBV15 and TRBJ2-3; D is undetermined. Germline CDR1 LNHNV, CDR2 YYDKDF (reference sequence). The V and J ends lost 6 bases and 0 bases respectively, with 16 bases between them. The CDR3 is made up of 16 amino acids. In nucleotides, the CDR3 is TGTGCCACCAGAATAGGTGGGCTCGCGAGCACAGATACGCAGTATTTT. Protein sequence: CATRIGGLASTDTQYF. The variable domain in full, completed from reference TRBV15 and TRBJ2-3, reads DAMVIQNPRYQVTQFGKPVTLSCSQTLNHNVMYWYQQKSSQAPKLLFHYYDKDFNNEADTPDNFQSRRPNTSFCFLDIRSPGLGDTAMYLCATRIGGLASTDTQYFGPGTRLTVL.

This clone came up once. V gene TRBV5-4 combines with J gene TRBJ2-5, with a tentative D call TRBD1 (5 bases). Germline V gene sequence: CDR1 SGHNT, CDR2 YYREEE (reference sequence). The CDR3 runs to 15 residues. V lost 4 bases, J lost 2 bases, and 15 bases lay in between. The CDR3 nucleotides read TGTGCCAGCAGCCAAGGTGGGGCCTCGCAAGAGACCCAGTACTTC. Residues: CASSQGGASQETQYF.

The V gene is TRBV13, the J gene TRBJ2-2; 8 bases agree with TRBD2. The CDR3 is 15 residues long. J lost 5 bases, V lost 1 base, and 3 bases had no gene match. Germline CDR1 reads PRHDT; CDR2 reads FYEKMQ (reference sequence). The CDR3 coding sequence is TGTGCCAGCAGCTTAGAGCGGGAGTGGACCGGGGAGCTGTTTTTT. It specifies CASSLEREWTGELFF.

The chain uses TRBV7-9 and TRBJ1-5, with a tentative D call TRBD1 (6 bases). CDR3 size: 17 residues. Germline CDR1 SEHNR, CDR2 FQNEAQ (reference sequence). The V end was cut by 4 bases, the J end by 2 bases, with 18 bases between. The CDR3 DNA reads TGTGCCAGCAGCTCACCGCGGGGGGCCGGGGGCAATCAGCCCCAGCATTTT. Translating it yields CASSSPRGAGGNQPQHF.

This clone has a single count. V gene TRBV19 combines with J gene TRBJ1-2; D gene unclear. Germline loops: CDR1 LNHDA, CDR2 SQIVND (reference sequence). The CDR3 consists of 15 residues. V was trimmed by 3 bases and J by 2 bases, leaving 13 bases between them. For the CDR3, the DNA is TGTGCCAGTAGTATGGGAGAGTCTATAAACTATGGCTACACCTTC. Its translation is CASSMGESINYGYTF.

The genes are TRBV5-6 and TRBJ1-5; the D is unclear. CDR3 length: 13 amino acids. Germline V gene lookup returns CDR1 SGHDT and CDR2 YYEEEE. The V and J ends lost 1 base and 6 bases respectively, with 8 bases between them. The CDR3 region has the DNA TGTGCCAGCAGCTTGAGGTTGGGTCAGCCCCAGCATTTT. Protein: CASSLRLGQPQHF.